Sequencing of this T cell receptor beta chain was carried out in a study of blood T cell repertoires in COVID-19. In assigning cohorts, the study relied on participant-reported clinical history. As originally analysed: Amplification of reference gene primers provided the estimated nucleated cell counts. Profiled with immunoSEQ multiplex PCR; TCRdb holds only in-frame clones, not every one. Clone size and the V and J calls come from that table; the DNA yielded D and trimming. This table has 200,000 to 250,000 clones, about 91% appearing once. J lost 0 bases, V lost 4 bases, and 6 bases had no gene match. CDR3 size: 15 residues. Germline-derived CDR1 and CDR2 are MGHRA and YSYEKL.

The source is a man in his late teens or twenties with acute COVID-19. The genes are TRBV4-1 and TRBJ2-7, with TRBD1 matching over 7 bases. Sequenced: PBMCs or T cells enriched from blood (not recorded which). CDR3 DNA sequence: TGCGCCAGCAGCCTACGGACAGGTTACTCCTACGAGCAGTACTTC. Translating it yields CASSLRTGYSYEQYF.